This T cell receptor beta chain was profiled in a study of identical twins. The ends were cut back, 6 bases at V and 0 bases at J, with 13 bases in the middle. The CDR3 sequence is 15 residues long. CDR1 SGHKS and CDR2 YYEKEE come from the germline V gene (reference sequence). In this sample, this clonotype turned up a few times. MiXCR, applied by TCRdb to the 5' RACE reads, yields one record per CDR3 protein. The table has nearly 650,000 distinct CDR3 sequences, around 7.5% seen once. The same data also went into a second study, on yellow fever vaccine responses in identical twins.

Sequencing was done on a sample of PBMCs. The sequence came from a woman aged 18-29 years in good health. The rearrangement links TRBV5-5 to TRBJ2-1, with D unresolved. CDR3 in DNA: TGTGCCAGCACTGTAGGAGCAAGCTCCTACAATGAGCAGTTCTTC. This codes for CASTVGASSYNEQFF.